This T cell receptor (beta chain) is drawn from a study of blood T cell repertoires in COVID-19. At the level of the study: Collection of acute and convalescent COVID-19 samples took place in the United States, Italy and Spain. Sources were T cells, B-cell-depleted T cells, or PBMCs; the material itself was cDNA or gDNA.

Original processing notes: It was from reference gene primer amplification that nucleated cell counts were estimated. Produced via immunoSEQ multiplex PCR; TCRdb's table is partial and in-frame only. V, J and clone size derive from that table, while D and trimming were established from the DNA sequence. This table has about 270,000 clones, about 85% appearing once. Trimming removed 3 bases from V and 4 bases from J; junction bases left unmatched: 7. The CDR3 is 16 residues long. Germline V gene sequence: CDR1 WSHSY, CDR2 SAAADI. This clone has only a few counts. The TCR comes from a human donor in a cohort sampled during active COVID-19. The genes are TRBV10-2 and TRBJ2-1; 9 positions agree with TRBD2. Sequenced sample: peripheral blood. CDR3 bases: TGCGCCAGCAGTGAACGAATTAGCGGGGGTTACAATGAGCAGTTCTTC. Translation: CASSERISGGYNEQFF.